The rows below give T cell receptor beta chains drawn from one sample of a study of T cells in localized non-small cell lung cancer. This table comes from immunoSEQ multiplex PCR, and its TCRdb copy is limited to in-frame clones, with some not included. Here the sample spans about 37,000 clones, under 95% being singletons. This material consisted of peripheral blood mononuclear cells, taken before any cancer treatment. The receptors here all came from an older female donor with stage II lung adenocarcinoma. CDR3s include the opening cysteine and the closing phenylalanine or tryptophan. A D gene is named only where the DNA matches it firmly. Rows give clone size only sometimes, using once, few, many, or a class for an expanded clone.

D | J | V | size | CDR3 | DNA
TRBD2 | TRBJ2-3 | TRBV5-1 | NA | CASSLDGGGDTQYF | TGCGCCAGCAGCTTGGACGGGGGGGGCGATACGCAGTATTTT
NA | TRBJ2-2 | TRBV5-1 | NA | CASSSAGGANTGELFF | TGCGCCAGCAGCTCCGCCGGCGGGGCGAACACCGGGGAGCTGTTTTTT
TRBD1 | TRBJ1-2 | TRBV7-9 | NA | CASSSAPDRGRGGYTF | TGTGCCAGCAGCTCCGCCCCGGACAGGGGGCGAGGTGGCTACACCTTC
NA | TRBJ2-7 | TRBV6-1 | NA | CASSEALLEINYEQYF | TGTGCCAGCAGTGAAGCGCTTTTGGAGATTAACTACGAGCAGTACTTC
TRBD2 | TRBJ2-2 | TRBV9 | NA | CASSVGGGPTGELFF | TGTGCCAGCAGCGTAGGGGGAGGGCCGACCGGGGAGCTGTTTTTT
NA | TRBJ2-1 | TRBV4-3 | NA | CASSHPGRVNEQFF | TGCGCCAGCAGCCACCCTGGGCGGGTCAATGAGCAGTTCTTC
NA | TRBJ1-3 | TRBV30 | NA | CAWKSGNTIYF | TGTGCCTGGAAATCTGGAAACACCATATATTTT
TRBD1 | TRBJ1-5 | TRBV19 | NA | CASSNFLDRGLSNQPQHF | TGTGCCAGTAGTAACTTTCTGGACAGGGGGCTTTCCAATCAGCCCCAGCATTTT
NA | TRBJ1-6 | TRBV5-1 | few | CASSLGDGYNSPLHF | TGCGCCAGCAGCTTAGGCGACGGATATAATTCACCCCTCCACTTT
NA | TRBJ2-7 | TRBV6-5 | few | CASRTGTDTYEQYF | TGTGCCAGCAGAACCGGGACCGATACCTACGAGCAGTACTTC
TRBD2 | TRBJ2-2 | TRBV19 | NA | CASSIVGGSTGELFF | TGTGCCAGTAGTATAGTGGGAGGGAGCACCGGGGAGCTGTTTTTT
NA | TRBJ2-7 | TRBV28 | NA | CASSRVVYEQYF | TGTGCCAGCAGCCGGGTTGTCTACGAGCAGTACTTC
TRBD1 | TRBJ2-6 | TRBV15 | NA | CATSPLGQGASGGANVLTF | TGTGCCACCAGTCCCCTGGGACAGGGGGCGTCGGGTGGGGCCAACGTCCTGACTTTC
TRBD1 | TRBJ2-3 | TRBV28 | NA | CASSTPWTGRSTDTQYF | TGTGCCAGCAGTACTCCTTGGACAGGGAGAAGCACAGATACGCAGTATTTT
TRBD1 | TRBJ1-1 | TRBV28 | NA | CASSWTGGEAFF | TGTGCCAGCAGTTGGACAGGGGGTGAAGCTTTCTTT
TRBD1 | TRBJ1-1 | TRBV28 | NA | CASTTGATLNTEAFF | TGTGCCAGCACAACAGGGGCCACACTGAACACTGAAGCTTTCTTT
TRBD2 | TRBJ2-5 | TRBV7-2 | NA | CASSASGGLQETQYF | TGTGCCAGCAGCGCCAGCGGGGGCCTCCAAGAGACCCAGTACTTC
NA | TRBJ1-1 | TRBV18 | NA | CASSLTDADTEAFF | TGTGCCAGCTCACTGACGGATGCAGACACTGAAGCTTTCTTT
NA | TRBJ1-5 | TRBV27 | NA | CASASIGPRGNQPQHF | TGTGCCAGCGCCTCGATCGGGCCAAGGGGCAATCAGCCCCAGCATTTT
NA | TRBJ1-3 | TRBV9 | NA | CASSVGLGQGNTIYF | TGTGCCAGCAGCGTAGGCCTTGGGCAAGGAAACACCATATATTTT
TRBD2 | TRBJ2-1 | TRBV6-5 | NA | CASTKTSGRYNEQFF | TGTGCCAGCACTAAGACTAGCGGGAGATACAATGAGCAGTTCTTC
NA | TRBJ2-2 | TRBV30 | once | CAWETTGELFF | TGTGCCTGGGAAACCACCGGGGAGCTGTTTTTT
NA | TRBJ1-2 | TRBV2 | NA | CASSERGDPGQDGYTF | TGTGCCAGCAGTGAGCGGGGAGACCCAGGGCAGGATGGCTACACCTTC
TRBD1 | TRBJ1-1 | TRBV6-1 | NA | CASTLDRVITEAFF | TGTGCCAGCACACTCGACAGGGTGATCACTGAAGCTTTCTTT
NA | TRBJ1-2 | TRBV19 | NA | CASTFGGGGYTF | TGTGCCAGTACCTTCGGAGGTGGTGGCTACACCTTC
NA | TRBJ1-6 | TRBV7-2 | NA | CASSLDGAALHF | TGTGCCAGCAGCTTAGATGGAGCAGCCCTCCACTTT
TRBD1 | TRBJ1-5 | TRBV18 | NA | CASSPTGVDPQPQHF | TGTGCCAGCTCTCCTACAGGGGTCGATCCTCAGCCCCAGCATTTT
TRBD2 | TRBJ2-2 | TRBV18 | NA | CASSPRTSGGADRELFF | TGTGCCAGCTCACCGCGGACTAGCGGGGGGGCCGACCGGGAGCTGTTTTTT
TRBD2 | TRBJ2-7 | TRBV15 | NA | CATSRESSGSGEQYF | TGTGCCACCAGCAGAGAATCTAGCGGGAGCGGCGAGCAGTACTTC
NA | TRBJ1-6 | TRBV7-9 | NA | CASSLDSPLHF | TGTGCCAGCAGCTTGGATTCACCCCTCCACTTT
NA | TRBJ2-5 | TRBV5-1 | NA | CASSFQETQYF | TGCGCCAGCAGCTTCCAAGAGACCCAGTACTTC
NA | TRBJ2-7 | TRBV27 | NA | CASSRTKTYEQYF | TGTGCCAGCAGCCGCACGAAAACCTACGAGCAGTACTTC
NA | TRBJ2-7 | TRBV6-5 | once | CASSYSLTVSEQYF | TGTGCCAGCAGTTACTCCTTGACAGTATCCGAGCAGTACTTC
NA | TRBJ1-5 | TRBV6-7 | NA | CASSRTGSQPQHF | TGTGCCAGCAGCCGAACGGGGTCCCAGCCCCAGCATTTT
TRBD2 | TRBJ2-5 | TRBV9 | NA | CASSVDPSGGQETQYF | TGTGCCAGCAGCGTTGACCCTAGCGGGGGCCAAGAGACCCAGTACTTC
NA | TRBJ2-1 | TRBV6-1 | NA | CASINRGGDNEQFF | TGTGCCAGCATTAACAGGGGGGGTGATAATGAGCAGTTCTTC
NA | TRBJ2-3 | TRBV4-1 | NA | CASSQEATTDTQYF | TGCGCCAGCAGCCAAGAGGCCACCACAGATACGCAGTATTTT
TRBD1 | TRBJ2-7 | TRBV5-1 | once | CASSLGGRASYEQYF | TGCGCCAGCAGCTTAGGGGGCCGGGCCTCCTACGAGCAGTACTTC
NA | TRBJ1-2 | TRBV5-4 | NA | CASSPPGARGYTF | TGTGCCAGCAGCCCGCCGGGGGCGCGTGGCTACACCTTC
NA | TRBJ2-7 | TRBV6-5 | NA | CASSYSGLKDEQYF | TGTGCCAGCAGTTACTCTGGGTTGAAGGACGAGCAGTACTTC
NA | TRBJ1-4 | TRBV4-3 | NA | CASSQSARKVATNEKLFF | TGCGCCAGCAGCCAATCAGCCAGGAAAGTTGCAACTAATGAAAAACTGTTTTTT
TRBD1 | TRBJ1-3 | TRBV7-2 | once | CASSPTGGKGNTIYF | TGTGCCAGCAGCCCGACAGGGGGCAAGGGAAACACCATATATTTT
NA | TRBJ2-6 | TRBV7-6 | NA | CASSSGPYPSGANVLTF | TGTGCCAGCAGCTCGGGACCTTACCCCTCTGGGGCCAACGTCCTGACTTTC
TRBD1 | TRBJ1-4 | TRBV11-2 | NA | CASSLGTGLAEKLFF | TGTGCCAGCAGCTTGGGGACAGGGCTGGCTGAAAAACTGTTTTTT
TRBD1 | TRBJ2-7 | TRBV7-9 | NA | CASSSTGQPYEQYF | TGTGCCAGCAGCTCTACGGGACAGCCCTACGAGCAGTACTTC
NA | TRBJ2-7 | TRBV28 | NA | CASSLRQLLPYEQYF | TGTGCCAGCAGCCTCAGACAGCTGCTTCCCTACGAGCAGTACTTC
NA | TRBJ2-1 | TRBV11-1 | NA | CASSSLGGIADEQFF | TGTGCCAGCAGCTCACTGGGAGGAATAGCGGATGAGCAGTTCTTC
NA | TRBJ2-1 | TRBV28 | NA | CASKGGPHEQFF | TGTGCCAGCAAGGGGGGGCCGCATGAGCAGTTCTTC
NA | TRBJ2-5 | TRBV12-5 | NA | CASGGAQETQYF | TGTGCTAGTGGTGGGGCCCAAGAGACCCAGTACTTC
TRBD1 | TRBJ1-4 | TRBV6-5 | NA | CASSSQGATNEKLFF | TGTGCCAGCAGTTCTCAGGGGGCAACTAATGAAAAACTGTTTTTT
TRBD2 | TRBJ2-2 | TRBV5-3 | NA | CARSLEEREGDTGELFF | TGTGCCAGAAGCTTGGAGGAGCGGGAGGGCGACACCGGGGAGCTGTTTTTT
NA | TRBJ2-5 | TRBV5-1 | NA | CATSTSIQETQYF | TGCGCCACTTCGACTAGTATCCAAGAGACCCAGTACTTC
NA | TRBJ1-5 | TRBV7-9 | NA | CASSSLGGVNQPQHF | TGTGCCAGCAGCTCCCTCGGGGGGGTCAATCAGCCCCAGCATTTT
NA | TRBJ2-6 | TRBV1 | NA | CTSRNRSLQSRANVLTF | TGCACCAGCAGGAATCGAAGTTTGCAAAGTCGGGCCAACGTCCTGACTTTC
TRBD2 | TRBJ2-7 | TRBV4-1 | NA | CASSQSGNSNYEQYF | TGCGCCAGCAGCCAAAGCGGGAACTCTAACTACGAGCAGTACTTC